These 8 T cell receptor beta chains share one sample of origin, sequenced in a study of human T cells and chemical hapten exposure. The sample's time point: patch test 1, 2 weeks after DPC sensitization. The treatment was: therapeutic diphenylcyclopropenone sensitization with weekly scalp DPC. TCRdb redid the calling of the RACE reads with MiXCR, one entry per CDR3 protein. The repertoire has about 82,000 distinct CDR3 sequences, about 10% of them found once; the top ten carry 4% to 5%. The sample was whole blood, taken in connection with sensitization to the hapten diphenylcyclopropenone (DPC). The receptor set was obtained from a woman aged 50 to 60 with alopecia areata. Some clones in this sample may be carry-over from other donors' samples.

This clonotype came up many times. V gene TRBV28 combines with J gene TRBJ2-5; 7 bases are shared with TRBD1. The trim removed 4 bases at V and 9 bases at J, leaving 14 bases unmatched. The CDR3 runs to 15 residues. In germline, CDR1 is MDHEN, CDR2 SYDVKM. The CDR3 coding sequence is TGTGCCAGCAGTTCCCCCGGGACAGTAAAGAGGGCCCAGTACTTC. Protein sequence: CASSSPGTVKRAQYF.

This clonotype has at least ten counts. This chain links TRBV6-6 with TRBJ1-5; possibly TRBD1 for D (5 bases). The germline gives CDR1 MNHNY, CDR2 SVGAGI (reference sequence). The length of the CDR3 is 15 residues. Trimming pared 6 bases from V and 3 bases from J, leaving 15 bases between. Here the CDR3 DNA reads TGTGCCAGCAGCGTTCAGGGTACAAACAATCAGCCCCAGCATTTT. Its translation is CASSVQGTNNQPQHF.

This clonotype has just a few counts. The V call is TRBV19, the J call TRBJ2-1, with D possibly being TRBD2 (6 bases). The CDR3 loop spans 15 amino acids. Germline CDR1 is LNHDA and CDR2 is SQIVND (reference sequence). Trimming pared 3 bases from V and 9 bases from J, leaving 18 bases between. The CDR3 loop is CASSMYSGLQSEQFF. The CDR3 DNA reads TGTGCCAGTAGTATGTATAGCGGACTTCAAAGTGAGCAGTTCTTC.

This clonotype was counted a few times. The chain uses TRBV7-6 and TRBJ1-6, with D possibly TRBD1 on 6 matching bases. The CDR3 is 19 residues long. Trimming stripped 0 bases from V and 6 bases from J, with 21 bases between. The germline V gene encodes CDR1 SGHVS and CDR2 FNYEAQ. Here the CDR3 DNA reads TGTGCCAGCAGCTTAGCGAAAGGGGGTAATTGGAGGGCTAATTCACCCCTCCACTTT. This codes for CASSLAKGGNWRANSPLHF.

The rearrangement uses TRBV3-1 and TRBJ1-1; no firm D call. V was clipped by 1 base and J by 3 bases, with 6 bases between them. Germline values: CDR1 LGHDT, CDR2 YNNKEL (reference sequence). This CDR3 contains 13 residues. CDR3 DNA: TGTGCCAGCAGCCAAGGGCCAGACACTGAAGCTTTCTTT. Protein product: CASSQGPDTEAFF.

The genes are TRBV3-1 and TRBJ2-5, with D unclear. Trimming removed 0 bases from V and 2 bases from J, with 10 bases in between. Germline CDR1 reads LGHDT; CDR2 reads YNNKEL (reference sequence). The CDR3 is 15 amino acids. CDR3 loop: CASSQDLNRQETQYF. The CDR3 DNA is TGTGCCAGCAGCCAAGATCTTAACAGACAAGAGACCCAGTACTTC.

To note about this clonotype: Relative to the germline gene, one junction end is altered; a read error may explain this. V is TRBV28 and J is TRBJ1-1, with D perhaps TRBD1 (6 bases). The CDR3 extends over 13 amino acids. In germline, CDR1 is MDHEN, CDR2 SYDVKM. In DNA, the CDR3 is TGTGCCAGCACTTTAGGGGGGAACACTGAAGCTTTCTTT. Protein product: CASTLGGNTEAFF.

Ten or more counts support this clonotype. The chain employs TRBV6-2 or TRBV6-3 and TRBJ2-1, with D unresolved. V gave up 0 bases and J gave up 8 bases, with 14 bases separating them. This CDR3 spans 15 amino acids. Per germline, CDR1 MNHEY and CDR2 SVGEGT. The CDR3 DNA sequence: TGTGCCAGCAGTTACTCCCAATTAAGCATTTATGAGCAGTTCTTC. It translates to CASSYSQLSIYEQFF.